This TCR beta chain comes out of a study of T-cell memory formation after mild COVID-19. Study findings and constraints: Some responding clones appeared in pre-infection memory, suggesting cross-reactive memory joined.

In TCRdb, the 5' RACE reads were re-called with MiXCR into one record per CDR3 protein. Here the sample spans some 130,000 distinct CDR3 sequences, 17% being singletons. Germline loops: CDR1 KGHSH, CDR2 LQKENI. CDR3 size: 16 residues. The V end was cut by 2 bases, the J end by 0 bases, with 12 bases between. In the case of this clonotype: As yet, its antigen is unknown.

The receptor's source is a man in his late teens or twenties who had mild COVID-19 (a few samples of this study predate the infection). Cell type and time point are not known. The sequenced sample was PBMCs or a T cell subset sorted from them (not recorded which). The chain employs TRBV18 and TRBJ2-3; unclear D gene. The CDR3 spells CASSPGWQRSTDTQYF. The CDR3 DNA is TGTGCCAGCTCACCAGGGTGGCAGCGAAGCACAGATACGCAGTATTTT.